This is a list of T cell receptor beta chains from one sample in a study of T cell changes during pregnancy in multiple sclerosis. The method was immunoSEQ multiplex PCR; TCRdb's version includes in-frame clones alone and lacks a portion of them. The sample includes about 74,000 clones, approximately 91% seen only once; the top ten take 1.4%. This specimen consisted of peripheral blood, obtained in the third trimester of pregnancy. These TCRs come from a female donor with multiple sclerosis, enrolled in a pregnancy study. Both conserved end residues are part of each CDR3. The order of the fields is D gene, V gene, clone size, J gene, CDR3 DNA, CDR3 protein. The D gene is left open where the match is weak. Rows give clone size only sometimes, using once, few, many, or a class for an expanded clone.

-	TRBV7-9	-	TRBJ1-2	TGTGCCAGCAGCTTACGGGGGGACTATGGCTACACCTTC	CASSLRGDYGYTF
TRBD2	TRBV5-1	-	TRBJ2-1	TGCGCCAGCAGCGGGCTAGCGGGGGCGAACAATGAGCAGTTCTTC	CASSGLAGANNEQFF
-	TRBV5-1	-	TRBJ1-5	TGCGCCAGCAGCCCGACAGGACCCAATCAGCCCCAGCATTTT	CASSPTGPNQPQHF
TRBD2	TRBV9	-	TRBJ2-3	TGTGCCAGCAGCGCCGGGGGGGGGACTGGAGATACGCAGTATTTT	CASSAGGGTGDTQYF
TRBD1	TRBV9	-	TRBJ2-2	TGTGCCAGCAGCGTAAGGGCAGGGGGAACCGGGGAGCTGTTTTTT	CASSVRAGGTGELFF
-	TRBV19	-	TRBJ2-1	TGTGCCAGTAGTATAGGAGCAGGGGTCTACAATGAGCAGTTCTTC	CASSIGAGVYNEQFF
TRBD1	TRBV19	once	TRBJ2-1	TGTGCCAGCAGCGGACAGGCGAGCGATGAGCAGTTCTTC	CASSGQASDEQFF
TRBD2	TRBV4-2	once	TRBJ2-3	TGTGCCAGCAGCCAAGATTGGAGCGGGGGGGGCACAGATACGCAGTATTTT	CASSQDWSGGGTDTQYF
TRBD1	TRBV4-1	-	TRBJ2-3	TGCGCCAGCAGCCAAGAGACATCAGGGGGAATACTCAGCACAGATACGCAGTATTTT	CASSQETSGGILSTDTQYF
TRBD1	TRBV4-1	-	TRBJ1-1	TGCGCCAGCAGCCAAACCGACAGGGGTAAAGCTTTCTTT	CASSQTDRGKAFF
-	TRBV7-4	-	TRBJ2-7	TGTGCCAGCAGACACAGGGTTAACCACGAGCAGTACTTC	CASRHRVNHEQYF
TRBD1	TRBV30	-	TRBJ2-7	TGTGCCTGGAGTTTCGGGACAGGGAACTACGAGCAGTACTTC	CAWSFGTGNYEQYF
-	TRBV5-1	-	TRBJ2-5	TGCGCCAGCAGCCCGAGAACGGAGCGGGAGACCCAGTACTTC	CASSPRTERETQYF
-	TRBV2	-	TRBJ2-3	TGTGCCAGCAGGCCGGTAGGCGGGGCCCACACAGATACGCAGTATTTT	CASRPVGGAHTDTQYF
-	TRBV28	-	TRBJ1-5	TGTGCCAGCAGTTTGAGGGGGAATCTTCAGCCCCAGCATTTT	CASSLRGNLQPQHF
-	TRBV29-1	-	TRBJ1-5	TGCAGCGTTTTGACGGGGTACGGTCAGCCCCAGCATTTT	CSVLTGYGQPQHF
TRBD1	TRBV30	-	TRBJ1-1	TGTGCCTGGGACAGGGCTCGCACTGAAGCTTTCTTT	CAWDRARTEAFF
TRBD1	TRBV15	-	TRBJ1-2	TGTGCCACCAGCGAAGACAGGGCGGGGAATGGCTACACCTTC	CATSEDRAGNGYTF
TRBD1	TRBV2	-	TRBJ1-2	TGTGCCAGCAGCGCGGGACAGGGGGCGCGGGGCTACACCTTC	CASSAGQGARGYTF
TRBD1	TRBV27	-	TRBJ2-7	TGTGCCAGCACTTGGACAGGGGGATTTAGCTCCTACGAGCAGTACTTC	CASTWTGGFSSYEQYF
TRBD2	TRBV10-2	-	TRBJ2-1	TGCGCCAGCAGTCTCACCAGCGGGGAATACAATGAGCAGTTCTTC	CASSLTSGEYNEQFF
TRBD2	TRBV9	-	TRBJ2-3	TGTGCCAGCAGCGTAGGGACCTTATATAGCGGGGGAGACACAGATACGCAGTATTTT	CASSVGTLYSGGDTDTQYF
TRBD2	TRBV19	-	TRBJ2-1	TGTGCCAGTAGTATAGTACTAGCGGGGGTAGGGTCCTACAATGAGCAGTTCTTC	CASSIVLAGVGSYNEQFF
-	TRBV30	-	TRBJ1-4	TGTGCCTGGACCCGCGGGGGAAGTAATGAAAAACTGTTTTTT	CAWTRGGSNEKLFF
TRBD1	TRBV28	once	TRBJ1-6	TGTGCCAGCAGTTTATTGGGACAGCATAATTCACCCCTCCACTTT	CASSLLGQHNSPLHF
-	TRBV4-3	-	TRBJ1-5	TGCGCCAGCAGCCAAGATGTGTTGGGCCCTAATCAGCCCCAGCATTTT	CASSQDVLGPNQPQHF
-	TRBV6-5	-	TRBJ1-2	TGTGCCAGCAGTTACTCGAGGATCCAGGGTGTAGGCTACACCTTC	CASSYSRIQGVGYTF
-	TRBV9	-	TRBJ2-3	TGTGCCAGCAGCGTAGAAGGGAGGACAGATACGCAGTATTTT	CASSVEGRTDTQYF
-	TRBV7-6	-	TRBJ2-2	TGTGCCAGCAGCTTAGTTCAGGGAGGCACCGGGGAGCTGTTTTTT	CASSLVQGGTGELFF
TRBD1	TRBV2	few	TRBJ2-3	TGTGCCAGCAGACCGGACAGGGTAGGCACAGATACGCAGTATTTT	CASRPDRVGTDTQYF
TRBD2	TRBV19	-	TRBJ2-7	TGTGCCAGTAGTATCACTAGCGGGGGGGCCTACGAGCAGTACTTC	CASSITSGGAYEQYF
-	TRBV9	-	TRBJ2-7	TGTGCCAGCAGCGTAGCTGGGGGGGCCTCCTACGAGCAGTACTTC	CASSVAGGASYEQYF
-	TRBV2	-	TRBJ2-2	TGTGCCAGCAGCGGAATCGGGGGAAAGACCGGGGAGCTGTTTTTT	CASSGIGGKTGELFF
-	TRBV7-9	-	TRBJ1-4	TGTGCCAGCAGCTTACTGGCACAGTGGGAAAAACTGTTTTTT	CASSLLAQWEKLFF
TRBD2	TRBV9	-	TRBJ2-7	TGTGCCAGCAGCGCCCCGCGGTCCGGGGGGGGAGACTACGAGCAGTACTTC	CASSAPRSGGGDYEQYF
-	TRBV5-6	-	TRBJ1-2	TGTGCCAGCAGCTGGGAGGAGAGAGGAGGTGGCTACACCTTC	CASSWEERGGGYTF
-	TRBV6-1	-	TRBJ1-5	TGTGCCAGCAGTGAAACGGGATATAGCAATCAGCCCCAGCATTTT	CASSETGYSNQPQHF
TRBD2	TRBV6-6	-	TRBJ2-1	TGTGCCAGCAGTTACTCGATAGCGGGGACGACTAATGAGCAGTTCTTC	CASSYSIAGTTNEQFF
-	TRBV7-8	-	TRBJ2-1	TGTGCCAGCAGCTCGGGACAATACAATGAGCAGTTCTTC	CASSSGQYNEQFF
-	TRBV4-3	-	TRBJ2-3	TGCGCCAGCAGCTTTCGCCGGGGCCCGGAGGGAGATACGCAGTATTTT	CASSFRRGPEGDTQYF
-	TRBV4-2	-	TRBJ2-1	TGTGCCAGCAGCCCTTCCCTGGGCCGGAATGAGCAGTTCTTC	CASSPSLGRNEQFF
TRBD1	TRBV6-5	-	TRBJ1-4	TGTGCCAGCAGGTCGGGACAGGGGTATGAAAAACTGTTTTTT	CASRSGQGYEKLFF
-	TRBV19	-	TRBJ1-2	TGTGCCAGTAGTCCGCGACAGAGAGCTAACTATGGCTACACCTTC	CASSPRQRANYGYTF
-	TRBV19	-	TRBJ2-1	TGTGCCAGTAGTGCTAGGGCGGGGATGGGGGATAATGAGCAGTTCTTC	CASSARAGMGDNEQFF
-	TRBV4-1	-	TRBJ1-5	TGCGCCAGCTCCGAACGACTGATCAATCAGCCCCAGCATTTT	CASSERLINQPQHF
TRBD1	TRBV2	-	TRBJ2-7	TGTGCCAGCAGTGATCAGGGGGCGATCTACGAGCAGTACTTC	CASSDQGAIYEQYF
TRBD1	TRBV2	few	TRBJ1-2	TGTGCCAGCGTGCAGGGGGCCTCGGGCTACACCTTC	CASVQGASGYTF
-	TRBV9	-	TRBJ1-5	TGTGCCAGCAGCTTGGACAGTTATAGCAATCAGCCCCAGCATTTT	CASSLDSYSNQPQHF
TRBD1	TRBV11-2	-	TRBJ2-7	TGTGCCAGCAGCGCCACCGGGACAGGGTCCTACGAGCAGTACTTC	CASSATGTGSYEQYF
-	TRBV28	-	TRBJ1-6	TGTGCCAGCAGTTTACCCAGGCCTAATAATTCACCCCTCCACTTT	CASSLPRPNNSPLHF
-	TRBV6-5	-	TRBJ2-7	TGTGCCAGCAGTCGACAGGGAGGCCGCTACGAGCAGTACTTC	CASSRQGGRYEQYF
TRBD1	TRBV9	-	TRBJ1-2	TGTGCCAGCAGCACGGGACAGCGTCCCTATGGCTACACCTTC	CASSTGQRPYGYTF